Reported below is one TCR beta chain. Method: immunoSEQ multiplex PCR; TCRdb's copy keeps in-frame clones and lacks some. The table records 75,000 to 95,000 clones, around 84% of them present only once. This record belongs to a study of control samples from healthy donors and cancer patients. The germline CDR1 and CDR2 sequences are SGHDT and YYEEEE. The CDR3 consists of 14 residues. The trim removed 2 bases at V and 8 bases at J, leaving 5 bases unmatched. The chain couples TRBV5-6 to TRBJ1-2; TRBD1 agrees at 11 bases. The sequenced sample consisted of PBMCs. This TCR came from an older man with lung cancer. This CDR3 is CASSFGTGGWGYTF. The CDR3 DNA reads TGTGCCAGCAGCTTTGGGACAGGGGGATGGGGCTACACCTTC.